The rows below give T cell receptor beta chains drawn from one sample of a study of CD8 T cells in Susac syndrome. TCRdb re-derived calls from the immunoSEQ multiplex PCR reads in MiXCR, one entry per CDR3 protein. The profile shows 250,000 to 350,000 distinct CDR3 sequences, about 85% of them singletons. The sequencing sample was made of CD8+ T cells from PBMCs. The receptors originated from a human donor with multiple sclerosis. Both conserved end residues are part of each CDR3. The D gene is left open where the match is weak. Clone size is stated in some rows and not others, as once, few, many or a class when expanded.

D: TRBD2; V: TRBV12-3/TRBV12-4; J: TRBJ2-1; size: few; DNA: TGTGCCAGCAGTGGGACTAGCGGGAGCTCCTACAATGAGCAGTTCTTC; CDR3: CASSGTSGSSYNEQFF
D: .; V: TRBV19; J: TRBJ1-4; size: .; DNA: TGTGCCAGTAGTGCTCGACAGACCTTTAATGAAAAACTGTTTTTT; CDR3: CASSARQTFNEKLFF
D: TRBD2; V: TRBV10-3; J: TRBJ2-3; size: .; DNA: TGTGCCATCAGTCCCCGGGACTACCGACGGTTAAATAGCACAGATACGCAGTATTTT; CDR3: CAISPRDYRRLNSTDTQYF
D: .; V: TRBV29-1; J: TRBJ2-5; size: .; DNA: TGCAGCGTTGACGTGGGGGAGACCCAGTACTTC; CDR3: CSVDVGETQYF
D: .; V: TRBV10-3; J: TRBJ1-2; size: once; DNA: TGTGCCATCAGTGACCCTCCGAGAGGCGGGGGCTATGGCTACACCTTC; CDR3: CAISDPPRGGGYGYTF
D: TRBD1; V: TRBV25-1; J: TRBJ2-7; size: .; DNA: TGTGCCAGCACCGACACACGGGACAGGGGTAATGGGCAGTACTTC; CDR3: CASTDTRDRGNGQYF
D: TRBD1; V: TRBV29-1; J: TRBJ2-7; size: .; DNA: TGCAGCATCGGGGGACAGGGCGCCTACGAGCAGTACTTC; CDR3: CSIGGQGAYEQYF
D: .; V: TRBV12-3/TRBV12-4; J: TRBJ2-1; size: .; DNA: TGTGCCAGCAGCCCGGGACCTGCGGCCTACAATGAGCAGTTCTTC; CDR3: CASSPGPAAYNEQFF
D: .; V: TRBV21-1; J: TRBJ2-7; size: .; DNA: TGTGCCAGCAGCAGGGGTAAAGGCAACTACGAGCAGTACTTC; CDR3: CASSRGKGNYEQYF
D: .; V: TRBV6-1; J: TRBJ2-1; size: .; DNA: TGTGCCAGCACCCCCCTCCCCCACAATGAGCAGTTCTTC; CDR3: CASTPLPHNEQFF
D: TRBD2; V: TRBV10-3; J: TRBJ2-3; size: .; DNA: TGTGCCATCAGTGTAGGCGGGAGCCCAGATACGCAGTATTTT; CDR3: CAISVGGSPDTQYF
D: .; V: TRBV27; J: TRBJ2-7; size: .; DNA: TGTGCCAGCAGTCATAAAGATTACTACGAGCAGTACTTC; CDR3: CASSHKDYYEQYF
D: .; V: TRBV27; J: TRBJ2-4; size: .; DNA: TGTGCCAGCAGCCCCGTGGAGCCGGTAGCCAAAAACATTCAGTACTTC; CDR3: CASSPVEPVAKNIQYF
D: .; V: TRBV6-6; J: TRBJ1-1; size: .; DNA: TGTGCCAGCAGTTACAGACCCCTGGGGGCTGAAGCTTTCTTT; CDR3: CASSYRPLGAEAFF
D: .; V: TRBV23-1; J: TRBJ2-5; size: .; DNA: TGCGCCAGCAGTCAATCGGACCAAGAGACCCAGTACTTC; CDR3: CASSQSDQETQYF
D: .; V: TRBV2; J: TRBJ1-5; size: few; DNA: TGTGCCAGCAGTGAAGTCCCAGTCATCAATCAGCCCCAGCATTTT; CDR3: CASSEVPVINQPQHF
D: TRBD2; V: TRBV23-1; J: TRBJ2-1; size: .; DNA: TGCGCCAGCAGTCAATCCCCCTCGAGCGGGAGGAATAATGAGCAGTTCTTC; CDR3: CASSQSPSSGRNNEQFF
D: .; V: TRBV5-5; J: TRBJ1-1; size: .; DNA: TGTGCCAGCAGCATGCCCTCAAACATCGCGGTGATAGGAGCTTTCTTT; CDR3: CASSMPSNIAVIGAFF
D: .; V: TRBV3-1; J: TRBJ2-1; size: .; DNA: TGTGCCAGCAGCCAAGACCCTAGCGACCTCTACAATGAGCAGTTCTTC; CDR3: CASSQDPSDLYNEQFF
D: .; V: TRBV9; J: TRBJ2-7; size: once; DNA: TGTGCCAGCAGCGTAAGGGAGGGACAGCTCCTGGACGAGCAGTACTTC; CDR3: CASSVREGQLLDEQYF
D: .; V: TRBV10-3; J: TRBJ1-3; size: .; DNA: TGTGCCATCAAAATTCAGGGAAAGAGGTTTGGAAACACCATATATTTT; CDR3: CAIKIQGKRFGNTIYF
D: .; V: TRBV2; J: TRBJ1-1; size: .; DNA: TGTGCCAGCACTCGGGGGGCCCTCACTGAAGCTTTCTTT; CDR3: CASTRGALTEAFF
D: TRBD2; V: TRBV29-1; J: TRBJ2-1; size: .; DNA: TGCAGCGGGACCGGGACTAGCGGGAACAATGAGCAGTTCTTC; CDR3: CSGTGTSGNNEQFF
D: .; V: TRBV27; J: TRBJ2-1; size: .; DNA: TGTGCCAGCAGTTCCCCAACGGGCGAGCAGTTCTTC; CDR3: CASSSPTGEQFF
D: .; V: TRBV27; J: TRBJ1-2; size: few; DNA: TGTGCCAGCAGTCCAAGGGACGGCCGCCGCTATGGCTACACCTTC; CDR3: CASSPRDGRRYGYTF
D: .; V: TRBV2; J: TRBJ2-3; size: .; DNA: TGTGCCAGCAGGCCCGGGCCTATATCAGATACGCAGTATTTT; CDR3: CASRPGPISDTQYF
D: .; V: TRBV11-2; J: TRBJ1-2; size: .; DNA: TGTGCCAGCAGCACTATTACAGGGAATTGGTATGGCTACACCTTC; CDR3: CASSTITGNWYGYTF
D: .; V: TRBV10-3; J: TRBJ2-5; size: .; DNA: TGTGCCATCAGTGACGCGTTTTGGGAGACCCAGTACTTC; CDR3: CAISDAFWETQYF
D: TRBD1; V: TRBV7-6; J: TRBJ1-4; size: .; DNA: TGTGCCAGCAGCTTAGGGAAGCGACAGGGCTTTGAAAAACTGTTTTTT; CDR3: CASSLGKRQGFEKLFF
D: .; V: TRBV10-3; J: TRBJ2-2; size: .; DNA: TGTGCCATCAGTGAGTCTTTACTCGGGAACACCGGGGAGCTGTTTTTT; CDR3: CAISESLLGNTGELFF
D: .; V: TRBV27; J: TRBJ2-7; size: .; DNA: TGTGCCAGCAGTTTAACACCAACCTACGAGCAGTACTTC; CDR3: CASSLTPTYEQYF
D: TRBD1; V: TRBV6-1; J: TRBJ2-7; size: .; DNA: TGTGCCAGCAGTGCGACAGGGGGCTCCTACGAGCAGTACTTC; CDR3: CASSATGGSYEQYF
D: .; V: TRBV21-1; J: TRBJ2-3; size: .; DNA: TGTGCCAGCAGCAAATTACACCTGGAGATATTGGCTAGCACAGATACGCAGTATTTT; CDR3: CASSKLHLEILASTDTQYF
D: .; V: TRBV12-3/TRBV12-4; J: TRBJ2-1; size: .; DNA: TGTGCCAGCAGCCGCCGCTACGGCGACAATGAGCAGTTCTTC; CDR3: CASSRRYGDNEQFF
D: .; V: TRBV5-6; J: TRBJ1-1; size: once; DNA: TGTGCCAGCAGTCACACAGGGTCAGCTGAAGCTTTCTTT; CDR3: CASSHTGSAEAFF
D: TRBD2; V: TRBV27; J: TRBJ2-1; size: few; DNA: TGTGCCAGCGCCCGACCGGCGGGAGAGGCTTACAATGAGCAGTTCTTC; CDR3: CASARPAGEAYNEQFF
D: .; V: TRBV7-6; J: TRBJ2-5; size: .; DNA: TGTGCCAGCAGCCCAACTAGGGCTATCTTAGGAGAGACCCAGTACTTC; CDR3: CASSPTRAILGETQYF
D: .; V: TRBV9; J: TRBJ2-5; size: .; DNA: TGTGCCAGCAGCGTAGCGGAGGGATTCAGTTTAGAGACCCAGTACTTC; CDR3: CASSVAEGFSLETQYF
D: .; V: TRBV27; J: TRBJ1-1; size: .; DNA: TGTGCCAGCAGTTTTGGAGGGTTGTACACTGAAGCTTTCTTT; CDR3: CASSFGGLYTEAFF
D: .; V: TRBV6-1; J: TRBJ2-4; size: .; DNA: TGTGCCAGCAGTGAATTGAGGGGGAGACCGGGGCTCATTCAGTACTTC; CDR3: CASSELRGRPGLIQYF
D: .; V: TRBV7-8; J: TRBJ2-2; size: .; DNA: TGTGCCAGCAGCTTACCACCGCGTCGGAGGGGCCATATGGGGGAGCTGTTTTTT; CDR3: CASSLPPRRRGHMGELFF
D: .; V: TRBV21-1; J: TRBJ1-1; size: .; DNA: TGTGCCAGCAGCGATCAACGGGACAGATTGAACACTGAAGCTTTCTTT; CDR3: CASSDQRDRLNTEAFF
D: .; V: TRBV27; J: TRBJ1-1; size: .; DNA: TGTGCCAGCGGTTCCCAGTTTATAGGTTTGGCTGAAGCTTTCTTT; CDR3: CASGSQFIGLAEAFF
D: .; V: TRBV25-1; J: TRBJ1-2; size: .; DNA: TGTGCCAGCAGTGCAGGGGTGAGGAACTATGGCTACACCTTC; CDR3: CASSAGVRNYGYTF
D: TRBD2; V: TRBV15; J: TRBJ2-1; size: .; DNA: TGTGCCACCAGCAGGACGACTAGCAGCTCCTACAATGAGCAGTTCTTC; CDR3: CATSRTTSSSYNEQFF
D: TRBD1; V: TRBV5-1; J: TRBJ2-7; size: .; DNA: TGCGCCAACCCGGACAGGGGCCTCTACGAGCAGTACTTC; CDR3: CANPDRGLYEQYF
D: TRBD1; V: TRBV29-1; J: TRBJ1-1; size: .; DNA: TGCAGCGTTGAAGATGGGACAGGGCTACACACTGAAGCTTTCTTT; CDR3: CSVEDGTGLHTEAFF
D: .; V: TRBV19; J: TRBJ1-5; size: .; DNA: TGTGCCAGTAGTATACCTCGGGGGGGAGAAGGTCAGCCCCAGCATTTT; CDR3: CASSIPRGGEGQPQHF
D: .; V: TRBV7-9; J: TRBJ1-3; size: once; DNA: TGTGCCAGCAGCGCCTCGGAGCGGCCTGGAAACACCATATATTTT; CDR3: CASSASERPGNTIYF
D: .; V: TRBV13; J: TRBJ2-3; size: once; DNA: TGTGCCAGCAGCGCCACCCTCACGGATACGCAGTATTTT; CDR3: CASSATLTDTQYF
D: .; V: TRBV9; J: TRBJ2-7; size: .; DNA: TGTGCCAGCAGCGGAGGGCCCGAGCAGTACTTC; CDR3: CASSGGPEQYF
D: TRBD1; V: TRBV19; J: TRBJ1-1; size: .; DNA: TGTGCCAGTCGGGCTCGGGACAGCTTGAACACTGAAGCTTTCTTT; CDR3: CASRARDSLNTEAFF